These 27 T cell receptor beta chains were sequenced from one sample in a study of T-cell reconstitution after alpha-beta-depleted transplantation in children (dated by TCRdb to the mid-2010s). Libraries were built with PCR. Sequencing was performed on an Illumina HiSeq 2500. Molecular barcoding was employed in the preparation of TCR libraries, with unique molecular identifiers being used to normalize TCRbeta repertoire quantification. The public reads were reanalyzed by TCRdb: fastp trimming at Q25, MiXCR alignment, in-frame beta chains only. Entries that share a CDR3 protein sequence are merged under the most common genes and DNA. The sample table contains 250,000 to 400,000 distinct CDR3 sequences; only one count was recorded for 23% of them. The ten largest clones add up to about a tenth of the sample. The treatment or condition label, read with the paper, signifies: allogeneic hematopoietic cell transplantation with graft depleted of TCRalphabeta T cells and CD19 B cells.

Here the sequenced sample was PBMCs, mostly from graft donor cells, taken 180 days after TCRalphabeta/CD19-depleted stem cell transplant. The source of these receptors is a male patient younger than 18 who had a stem cell transplant for acute lymphoblastic leukemia, so the T cells may come from the graft donor.

This clonotype was recorded at least ten times. Here the CDR3 DNA reads TGCGCCAGCAGCTCCAGACTAGCGGGAGATAGCGAGCAGTACTTC. Translating gives CASSSRLAGDSEQYF. The V and J genes are TRBV5-1 and TRBJ2-7, with 12 positions matching TRBD2. CDR1 is SGHRS and CDR2 is YFSETQ in the germline V gene. Losses at the gene ends were 3 bases for V and 6 bases for J; bases not matched to a gene: 7. The CDR3 is 15 residues long.

V gene TRBV27 combines with J gene TRBJ1-4; possible D gene TRBD1, 5 bases. The V end lost 6 bases, the J end lost 4 bases, and 18 bases lay between the germline ends. CDR3 size: 16 residues. Germline V gene data show CDR1 as MNHEY and CDR2 as SMNVEV (reference sequence). The CDR3 nucleotides read TGTGCCAGCAGAACGGGGATTGGGGGAGATAATGAAAAACTGTTTTTT. Translating it yields CASRTGIGGDNEKLFF.

In this sample, this clonotype turned up a few times. The gene calls are TRBV2 and TRBJ2-6, with D maybe TRBD2 (6 bases). V lost 8 bases and J lost 6, with 11 bases in between. The CDR3 spans 13 residues. Germline CDR1 is SNHLY and CDR2 is FYNNEI. This CDR3 reads CASATGVANVLTF. The CDR3 DNA follows: TGTGCCAGCGCCACGGGGGTGGCCAACGTCCTGACTTTC. Full variable domain (outside the CDR3, taken from reference TRBV2 and TRBJ2-6): EPEVTQTPSHQVTQMGQEVILRCVPISNHLYFYWYRQILGQKVEFLVSFYNNEISEKSEIFDDQFSVERPDGSNFTLKIRSTKLEDSAMYFCASATGVANVLTFGAGSRLTVL.

This chain links TRBV4-1 with TRBJ2-3; 10 bases map to TRBD2. The CDR3 spans 19 residues. The V gene end was trimmed by 3 bases and the J gene end by 5 bases; junction bases not matched to a gene: 17. Per the germline V gene, CDR1 is MGHRA and CDR2 is YSYEKL. This chain's CDR3 is CASSHRTRGAGGPRDTQYF. CDR3 coding DNA: TGCGCCAGCAGCCATCGAACGAGAGGAGCGGGAGGGCCAAGAGATACGCAGTATTTT.

Remarks on this clonotype: An end of the junction differs from the germline gene, which may be a read error. The rearrangement joins TRBV7-2 to TRBJ2-3; perhaps TRBD2 as D (6 bases). The germline V gene has CDR1 SGHTA and CDR2 FQGNSA. There are 15 residues in the CDR3. This CDR3 reads CVSSLGGDFPDTQYF. The CDR3 DNA reads as TGTGTCAGCAGCTTAGGTGGGGACTTCCCAGATACGCAGTATTTT.

In this sample, this clonotype turned up many times. The chain has TRBV3-1 and TRBJ2-1; unclear D gene. Germline CDR1 and CDR2: LGHDT and YNNKEL (reference sequence). This CDR3 spans 12 amino acids. Trimming shortened V by 0 bases and J by 9 bases, and 6 bases separated the two germline ends. The CDR3 reads CASSQEWGEQFF. CDR3 in DNA: TGTGCCAGCAGCCAAGAATGGGGTGAGCAGTTCTTC.

The chain uses TRBV4-1 and TRBJ1-1, with D possibly being TRBD1 (5 bases). Germline V lookup: CDR1 MGHRA, CDR2 YSYEKL. CDR3 size: 14 residues. V was clipped by 0 bases and J by 5 bases, with 10 bases between them. This CDR3 is CASSQEPQGTEAFF. In DNA, the CDR3 is TGCGCCAGCAGCCAAGAGCCCCAGGGAACTGAAGCTTTCTTT.

This clonotype was found a few times. The rearrangement joins TRBV19 to TRBJ1-1, with D perhaps TRBD1 (6 bases). Per the germline V gene, CDR1 is LNHDA and CDR2 is SQIVND (reference sequence). This CDR3 comprises 15 residues. V was cut by 5 bases and J by 5 bases, with 18 bases left in between. CDR3 in DNA: TGTGCCAGTAGTCATCCCCAGGGGTCGCCGACTGAAGCTTTCTTT. Translation: CASSHPQGSPTEAFF.

V usage is TRBV9 and J usage is TRBJ2-7; 9 nucleotides match TRBD2. V shed 4 bases, J shed 2 bases, and the junction held 19 bases outside the gene matches. The CDR3 runs 19 residues. CDR1 and CDR2 (germline): SGDLS, YYNGEE. The CDR3 DNA follows: TGTGCCAGCAGCCCACACCCGGGACTAGCTGAGCTGCTGGCCTACGAGCAGTACTTC. Protein: CASSPHPGLAELLAYEQYF.

The chain has TRBV11-1 and TRBJ2-7; D is undetermined. V was cut by 5 bases and J by 6 bases, with 20 bases left in between. CDR3 length: 15 residues. Per the germline V gene, CDR1 is SGHAT and CDR2 is FQDESV (reference sequence). The CDR3 sequence is CASSPTLTFLGEQYF. The DNA of the CDR3 is TGTGCCAGCAGCCCGACTCTGACCTTCTTAGGCGAGCAGTACTTC. Variable domain in full (rest from reference TRBV11-1 and TRBJ2-7): EAEVAQSPRYKITEKSQAVAFWCDPISGHATLYWYRQILGQGPELLVQFQDESVVDDSQLPKDRFSAERLKGVDSTLKIQPAELGDSAMYLCASSPTLTFLGEQYFGPGTRLTVT.

This chain connects TRBV3-1 to TRBJ2-3; TRBD2 matches 9 bases. After removal of 1 base from V and 3 bases from J, the junction contained 5 bases not matched to a gene. CDR3 length equals 16 residues. CDR1 is LGHDT, CDR2 YNNKEL, per germline (reference sequence). This CDR3 is CASSQVAGVGTDTQYF. The CDR3 coding sequence is TGTGCCAGCAGCCAAGTAGCGGGAGTGGGAACAGATACGCAGTATTTT.

The gene calls are TRBV28 and TRBJ2-1, with D possibly TRBD1 on 5 matching bases. Trimming left V 8 bases short and J 10 bases short, with 12 bases between. The CDR3 totals 11 residues. From germline, CDR1 is MDHEN and CDR2 SYDVKM. CDR3 coding DNA: TGTGCCAGCCTTGCCCGGACAGAGCAGTTCTTC. Translation gives CASLARTEQFF.

The rearrangement joins TRBV4-1 to TRBJ1-4, with 8 bases lining up with TRBD1. Germline CDR1 MGHRA, CDR2 YSYEKL. The CDR3 totals 15 residues. Trimming cost V 4 bases and J 13 bases; bases outside gene matches: 14. This CDR3 reads CASSLPGGTGLRLFF. In DNA form, the CDR3 reads TGCGCCAGCAGCCTCCCGGGGGGGACAGGACTCAGACTGTTTTTT.

The chain couples TRBV12-3 or TRBV12-4 to TRBJ1-3; D may be TRBD1 (6 bases). Trimming took off 8 bases at V and 2 bases at J, with 25 bases between the two ends. This CDR3 is 18 amino acids long. CDR3 DNA sequence: TGTGCCAGCTCCAGGGGCGCAGAAGGTGAGGTCGCTGGAAACACCATATATTTT. It encodes CASSRGAEGEVAGNTIYF.

The chain recombines TRBV3-1 with TRBJ2-4; TRBD2 is a possible D gene (6 bases). Trimming stripped 3 bases from V and 6 bases from J, with 18 bases between. The germline gives CDR1 LGHDT, CDR2 YNNKEL (reference sequence). The CDR3 spans 16 residues. CDR3 sequence: CASSQSRGTLRNIQYF. Written as DNA, the CDR3 is TGTGCCAGCAGCCAGTCGCGCGGGACCCTTAGAAACATTCAGTACTTC.

The V gene is TRBV12-3 or TRBV12-4, the J gene TRBJ2-2; no firm D call. The CDR3 contains 12 residues. The germline V and J ends were trimmed by 10 bases and 2 bases, with 8 bases remaining between them. For the CDR3, the DNA is TGTGCCACGGCGATTAACACCGGGGAGCTGTTTTTT. Residues: CATAINTGELFF.

This clonotype showed up just a few times. This CDR3 is CASSLNSHNEQFF. CDR3 bases: TGTGCCAGCAGTTTAAACTCTCATAATGAGCAGTTCTTC. The rearrangement uses TRBV12-3 or TRBV12-4 and TRBJ2-1; D unclear. Between the trimmed V and J ends, which lost 2 bases and 7 bases, there was a span of 9 bases. The length of the CDR3 is 13 residues.

Only a few counts were recorded for this clonotype. V usage is TRBV29-1 and J usage is TRBJ2-2; TRBD1 aligns across 8 bases. The CDR3 length is 14 residues. V trimming: 6 bases; J trimming: 1 base; junction bases outside the gene matches: 4. The germline V gene has CDR1 SQVTM and CDR2 ANQGSEA. The CDR3, as DNA: TGCAGCGTCCCAGGGACAGGGAACACCGGGGAGCTGTTTTTT. It encodes CSVPGTGNTGELFF.

The rearrangement links TRBV7-3 to TRBJ2-7; TRBD2 agrees at 10 bases. V gave up 5 bases and J gave up 3 bases; unmatched junction bases: 7. Germline loops: CDR1 SGHTA, CDR2 FQGTGA. CDR3 size: 15 residues. The CDR3 DNA sequence: TGTGCCAGCAGCCCACTAGCGGGACTCGGCTACGAGCAGTACTTC. This translates into CASSPLAGLGYEQYF.

The V and J genes are TRBV7-3 and TRBJ2-7; D unresolved. V was trimmed by 0 bases and J by 5 bases, leaving 8 bases between them. The CDR3 length is 13 residues. Germline assignment: CDR1 SGHTA and CDR2 FQGTGA. The CDR3, as DNA: TGTGCCAGCAGCTTAACGATATTCCACGAGCAGTACTTC. Translating it yields CASSLTIFHEQYF.

The chain links TRBV6-7 to TRBJ2-1; 8 bases match TRBD1. TRBV6-7 qualifies as an ORF whose function is uncertain. V trimming: 0 bases; J trimming: 4 bases; junction bases outside the gene matches: 11. The CDR3 covers 18 residues. The CDR3 DNA reads as TGTGCCAGCAGTTACTCGAGATCTCCCGGACAGGGTTACAATGAGCAGTTCTTC. This encodes CASSYSRSPGQGYNEQFF.

V is TRBV5-1 and J is TRBJ2-2; no reliable D call. Germline V gene data show CDR1 as SGHRS and CDR2 as YFSETQ. The V end was cut by 0 bases, the J end by 2 bases, with 11 bases between. CDR3 length: 16 residues. The CDR3 sequence is CASSLEVAANTGELFF. In nucleotides, the CDR3 is TGCGCCAGCAGCTTGGAAGTAGCCGCTAACACCGGGGAGCTGTTTTTT.

The genes are TRBV7-2 and TRBJ2-7; TRBD1 agrees at 8 bases. The CDR3 spans 15 residues. Germline CDR1 and CDR2: SGHTA and FQGNSA. The V gene end was trimmed by 1 base and the J gene end by 3 bases; junction bases not matched to a gene: 5. The chain's CDR3 is CASSLVGQGGYEQYF. The DNA of the CDR3 is TGTGCCAGCAGCTTAGTAGGACAGGGCGGCTACGAGCAGTACTTC. The full variable domain, completed using reference TRBV7-2 and TRBJ2-7, is GAGVSQSPSNKVTEKGKDVELRCDPISGHTALYWYRQSLGQGLEFLIYFQGNSAPDKSGLPSDRFSAERTGGSVSTLTIQRTQQEDSAVYLCASSLVGQGGYEQYFGPGTRLTVT.

The gene calls are TRBV11-2 and TRBJ1-5; no reliable D call. Germline-derived CDR1 and CDR2 are SGHAT and FQNNGV. The CDR3 loop spans 13 amino acids. Trimming shortened V by 2 bases and J by 6 bases, and 8 bases separated the two germline ends. This CDR3 is CASSLIGGQPQHF. The CDR3 nucleotides are TGTGCCAGCAGCTTAATCGGAGGTCAGCCCCAGCATTTT.

This clonotype has just a few counts. The chain is built from TRBV7-6 and TRBJ1-4; D gene uncertain. This CDR3 contains 16 residues. Per the germline V gene, CDR1 is SGHVS and CDR2 is FNYEAQ. V lost 2 bases and J 5 bases, leaving 15 bases between the germline ends. CDR3 loop: CASSLSVWRSNEKLFF. The CDR3 region has the DNA TGTGCCAGCAGCTTATCAGTCTGGCGGTCAAATGAAAAACTGTTTTTT. The variable domain in full, completed from reference TRBV7-6 and TRBJ1-4, reads GAGVSQSPRYKVTKRGQDVALRCDPISGHVSLYWYRQALGQGPEFLTYFNYEAQQDKSGLPNDRFSAERPEGSISTLTIQRTEQRDSAMYRCASSLSVWRSNEKLFFGSGTQLSVL.

In this sample, this clonotype turned up a few times. V usage is TRBV20-1 and J usage is TRBJ2-2; 9 bases are a match to TRBD1. The trim removed 5 bases at V and 5 bases at J, leaving 3 bases unmatched. CDR1 is DFQATT and CDR2 is SNEGSKA in the germline V gene (reference sequence). The CDR3 sequence is 13 residues long. The CDR3 protein is CSALGTGTGELFF. In nucleotides, the CDR3 is TGCAGTGCTCTTGGGACAGGGACCGGGGAGCTGTTTTTT.

The genes are TRBV7-2 and TRBJ2-1, with 7 bases that match TRBD2. The trim removed 5 bases at V and 3 bases at J, leaving 10 bases unmatched. This CDR3 contains 16 residues. Germline-derived CDR1 and CDR2 are SGHTA and FQGNSA. This CDR3 is CASSQALADLYNEQFF. CDR3 sequence (DNA): TGTGCCAGCAGCCAGGCCCTAGCGGACCTCTACAATGAGCAGTTCTTC.